The 26 T cell receptor beta chains listed next were all sequenced from one sample in a study of identical twins. In TCRdb, the 5' RACE reads were re-called with MiXCR into one record per CDR3 protein. The table has some 690,000 distinct CDR3 sequences, 21% seen once. These same records also appear under a second study, on T cells expressing NK-cell markers.

Sequenced: PBMCs. The receptors come from a woman between 18 and 29 years old in good health.

The gene calls are TRBV7-2 and TRBJ2-1, with D perhaps being TRBD1 or TRBD2 (5 bases each). CDR1 SGHTA and CDR2 FQGNSA come from the germline V gene. The CDR3 length is 13 residues. Deletions cut 7 bases from V and 13 bases from J, with 20 bases between. In nucleotides, the CDR3 is TGTGCCAGCAAGAGAGGGACGGATGTATATCAGTTCTTC. Translation: CASKRGTDVYQFF.

This chain connects TRBV5-1 to TRBJ1-1; no reliable D call. This CDR3 region has 12 residues. The germline V gene encodes CDR1 SGHRS and CDR2 YFSETQ. V lost 7 bases to trimming and J lost 1 base, with 8 bases between them. The CDR3 sequence: CASYDPNTEAFF. The CDR3 DNA sequence: TGCGCCAGCTACGACCCGAACACTGAAGCTTTCTTT.

The J gene is TRBJ1-2, the V gene TRBV2, with 7 bases matching TRBD1. The J segment lost 5 bases and the V segment lost 11 bases, leaving 26 bases of the junction unmatched. Germline loops: CDR1 SNHLY, CDR2 FYNNEI. This CDR3 region has 18 residues. The DNA of the CDR3 is TGTGCCTTCAGTCCACACCATTCGGGAACCGGACAGGAGTATGGCTACACCTTC. Residues: CAFSPHHSGTGQEYGYTF.

This clonotype has just a few counts. The chain links TRBV12-3 or TRBV12-4 to TRBJ1-5; 7 nucleotides match TRBD1. This CDR3 comprises 17 residues. The V and J ends lost 5 bases and 3 bases, in that order; junction bases with no gene match: 13. DNA for the CDR3: TGTGCCAGCAGTGAGTGGCAATACGGGACAGTCAATCAGCCCCAGCATTTT. Amino acid sequence: CASSEWQYGTVNQPQHF.

Many counts were recorded for this clonotype. The V gene is TRBV6-4, the J gene TRBJ2-3; D is uncertain. Germline V gene sequence: CDR1 MRHNA, CDR2 SNTAGT. There are 13 residues in the CDR3. V lost 5 bases and J 0 bases, leaving 6 bases between the germline ends. For the CDR3, the DNA is TGTGCCAGCAGTTTCGACAGCACAGATACGCAGTATTTT. It is translated as CASSFDSTDTQYF.

This sequence joins TRBV27 and TRBJ1-2, with D unclear. The CDR3 is made up of 10 amino acids. Germline CDR1 and CDR2: MNHEY and SMNVEV (reference sequence). V lost 8 bases to trimming and J lost 6 bases, with 7 bases between them. The CDR3 DNA reads as TGTGCCAGCCAATGGGATGGCTACACCTTC. It is translated as CASQWDGYTF.

The chain couples TRBV29-1 to TRBJ2-3; D call uncertain. This CDR3 region has 13 residues. Germline CDR1 reads SQVTM; CDR2 reads ANQGSEA. V lost 7 bases and J 2 bases, leaving 13 bases between the germline ends. The CDR3 DNA reads TGCAGCGATGACACCGACCCCACAGATACGCAGTATTTT. It encodes CSDDTDPTDTQYF.

This clonotype was counted at least ten times. The chain has TRBV7-3 and TRBJ2-5, with D possibly being TRBD1 or TRBD2 (5 bases each). CDR3 length: 14 amino acids. Germline V gene sequence: CDR1 SGHTA, CDR2 FQGTGA. V was shortened by 3 bases and J by 3 bases, with 11 bases between the two germline ends. Here the CDR3 DNA reads TGTGCCAGCAGCTTGGGACCCGAGGAAGAGACCCAGTACTTC. This gives the protein CASSLGPEEETQYF.

The sample holds a few counts of this clonotype. V usage is TRBV4-3 and J usage is TRBJ2-2, with D uncertain. Germline CDR1 reads LGHNA; CDR2 reads YSLEER. V lost 1 base to trimming and J lost 6 bases, with 6 bases between them. CDR3 length: 13 amino acids. CDR3 residues: CASSQVKPGELFF. DNA for the CDR3: TGCGCCAGCAGCCAAGTCAAGCCCGGGGAGCTGTTTTTT.

The chain recombines TRBV5-1 with TRBJ2-7; D possibly corresponds to TRBD1 (6 bases). This CDR3 is built from 13 residues. Germline V gene sequence: CDR1 SGHRS, CDR2 YFSETQ. V dropped 0 bases and J dropped 6 bases, with 10 bases sitting between them. The CDR3 here is CASSLEGRGEQYF. The CDR3 DNA reads as TGCGCCAGCAGCTTGGAAGGCAGGGGCGAGCAGTACTTC.

The table lists this clonotype with many counts. The chain combines TRBV20-1 with TRBJ2-7; 13 bases fit TRBD2. The CDR3 has 14 amino acids. V lost 3 bases to trimming and J lost 5 bases; unmatched junction nucleotides: 4. Germline values: CDR1 DFQATT, CDR2 SNEGSKA (reference sequence). The CDR3 loop is CSASPGLAGNEQYF. The CDR3 DNA reads TGCAGTGCTAGTCCGGGACTAGCGGGAAACGAGCAGTACTTC.

This clonotype occurred a few times. The rearrangement joins TRBV5-6 to TRBJ1-3, with D maybe TRBD1 (5 bases). Germline V CDR1 and CDR2: SGHDT, YYEEEE. The CDR3 runs to 16 residues. The ends were cut back, 0 bases at V and 3 bases at J, with 13 bases in the middle. CDR3 sequence (DNA): TGTGCCAGCAGCTTGGGGCCAGGGAGAAGTGGAAACACCATATATTTT. It encodes CASSLGPGRSGNTIYF.

There are a few counts of this clonotype. This chain uses TRBV7-3 with TRBJ1-1; a possible D gene is TRBD1 (5 bases). Germline values: CDR1 SGHTA, CDR2 FQGTGA. This CDR3 contains 13 residues. Trimming took off 5 bases at V and 8 bases at J, with 15 bases between the two ends. The CDR3 reads CASSPPPGPEAFF. CDR3 coding DNA: TGTGCCAGCAGCCCGCCCCCGGGACCCGAAGCTTTCTTT.

In this sample, this clonotype turned up many times. The V call is TRBV18, the J call TRBJ1-5; perhaps TRBD1 as D (6 bases). V lost 3 bases to trimming and J lost 4 bases, with 7 bases between them. The germline gives CDR1 KGHSH, CDR2 LQKENI. The CDR3 contains 13 residues. CDR3 DNA: TGTGCCAGCTCACCCGGACAGAATCAGCCCCAGCATTTT. It encodes CASSPGQNQPQHF.

This clonotype was seen only a few times. The chain carries TRBV29-1 and TRBJ2-5, with 9 bases identical to TRBD2. Germline-derived CDR1 and CDR2 are SQVTM and ANQGSEA. The CDR3 is 16 amino acids. The J segment lost 5 bases and the V segment lost 4 bases, leaving 14 bases of the junction unmatched. CDR3 nucleotide sequence: TGCAGCGTTGTGAGGGGGACTAGCCGACCTGGGGAGACCCAGTACTTC. It codes for CSVVRGTSRPGETQYF. The complete variable domain, with remaining parts taken from reference TRBV29-1 and TRBJ2-5, reads SAVISQKPSRDICQRGTSLTIQCQVDSQVTMMFWYRQQPGQSLTLIATANQGSEATYESGFVIDKFPISRPNLTFSTLTVSNMSPEDSSIYLCSVVRGTSRPGETQYFGPGTRLLVL.

This chain uses TRBV7-2 with TRBJ2-7; D not certain. V lost 5 bases to trimming and J lost 8 bases, with 16 bases between them. The CDR3 contains 13 residues. Germline CDR1 is SGHTA and CDR2 is FQGNSA. The CDR3 here is CASSPLSVEQQYF. The CDR3 nucleotides are TGTGCCAGCAGCCCGCTGTCAGTGGAACAGCAGTACTTC. Supplemented by reference TRBV7-2 and TRBJ2-7, the full variable domain reads GAGVSQSPSNKVTEKGKDVELRCDPISGHTALYWYRQSLGQGLEFLIYFQGNSAPDKSGLPSDRFSAERTGGSVSTLTIQRTQQEDSAVYLCASSPLSVEQQYFGPGTRLTVT.

This chain joins TRBV20-1 and TRBJ1-2; D remains unclear. Trimming left V 3 bases short and J 6 bases short, with 11 bases between. CDR3 length: 12 amino acids. The germline gives CDR1 DFQATT, CDR2 SNEGSKA (reference sequence). CDR3 in DNA: TGCAGTGCTAGTGGAATTCACCATGGCTACACCTTC. It yields the protein CSASGIHHGYTF.

There are a few counts of this clonotype. The chain combines TRBV7-2 with TRBJ1-2; the D gene is possibly TRBD1 (6 bases). V was shortened by 4 bases and J by 8 bases, with 17 bases between the two germline ends. The length of the CDR3 is 14 residues. CDR1 is SGHTA, CDR2 FQGNSA, per germline. CDR3 nucleotides: TGTGCCAGCAGCTCCCGGAGGACAGTTGGGGGCTACACCTTC. Its translation is CASSSRRTVGGYTF. Variable domain in full (rest from reference TRBV7-2 and TRBJ1-2): GAGVSQSPSNKVTEKGKDVELRCDPISGHTALYWYRQSLGQGLEFLIYFQGNSAPDKSGLPSDRFSAERTGGSVSTLTIQRTQQEDSAVYLCASSSRRTVGGYTFGSGTRLTVV.

The chain has TRBV20-1 and TRBJ2-1; TRBD2 aligns across 10 bases. The CDR3 contains 16 residues. V gave up 1 base and J gave up 3 bases; unmatched junction bases: 6. Germline CDR1 is DFQATT and CDR2 is SNEGSKA (reference sequence). This CDR3 reads CSARGSLAGDYNEQFF. CDR3 nucleotides: TGCAGTGCTAGAGGTTCCCTAGCGGGGGACTACAATGAGCAGTTCTTC.

This clonotype was recorded a few times. This chain uses TRBV10-3 with TRBJ2-7, with TRBD2 matching over 10 bases. After removal of 6 bases from V and 3 bases from J, the junction contained 8 bases not matched to a gene. The CDR3 length is 15 residues. Germline lookup yields CDR1 ENHRY and CDR2 SYGVKD. CDR3 bases: TGTGCCATCAGAGCTTCTTGGACTAGCGGCTACGAGCAGTACTTC. The encoded protein is CAIRASWTSGYEQYF.

The chain couples TRBV20-1 to TRBJ2-7; 9 bases are shared with TRBD2. Looked up from germline, CDR1 is DFQATT and CDR2 is SNEGSKA (reference sequence). The CDR3 is 16 residues long. V shed 5 bases, J shed 5 bases, and the junction held 16 bases outside the gene matches. The DNA of the CDR3 is TGCAGTGCTCAGGGGGGTCTAGCGGGATGGGGGGACGAGCAGTACTTC. This encodes CSAQGGLAGWGDEQYF.

This clonotype has ten or more counts. This chain uses TRBV7-9 with TRBJ1-1; D gene unclear. The CDR3 has 14 amino acids. Between the trimmed V and J ends, which lost 3 bases and 5 bases, there was a span of 13 bases. Per the germline V gene, CDR1 is SEHNR and CDR2 is FQNEAQ (reference sequence). The CDR3 sequence is CASSLSGGETEAFF. In nucleotides, the CDR3 is TGTGCCAGCAGCTTGAGCGGAGGAGAAACTGAAGCTTTCTTT.

About this clonotype itself: Its ends do not fully match the called genes, so a read error is possible. The V gene is TRBV5-1, the J gene TRBJ2-7, with 7 bases aligning to TRBD2. The CDR3 is 14 amino acids. The germline V gene has CDR1 SGHRS and CDR2 YFSETQ. DNA for the CDR3: TGCGCCAGCACCTTGGACTGGGGGGGGTACGAGCAGTACTTC. Translating it yields CASTLDWGGYEQYF.

This chain uses TRBV12-3 or TRBV12-4 with TRBJ2-2; D is uncertain. V was clipped by 6 bases and J by 0 bases, with 8 bases between them. The CDR3 runs 14 residues. CDR3 DNA sequence: TGTGCCAGCAGCCAACCCCCGAACACCGGGGAGCTGTTTTTT. As protein: CASSQPPNTGELFF.

This chain uses TRBV29-1 with TRBJ2-3, with D perhaps TRBD2 (7 bases). The CDR3 spans 16 residues. V lost 3 bases, J lost 2 bases, and 18 bases lay in between. Germline values: CDR1 SQVTM, CDR2 ANQGSEA. The chain's CDR3 is CSVEPRGSGNTDTQYF. The DNA for the CDR3 is TGCAGCGTTGAGCCCAGGGGAAGCGGGAACACAGATACGCAGTATTTT.

The chain is built from TRBV13 and TRBJ2-3; 11 nucleotides line up with TRBD2. From germline, CDR1 is PRHDT and CDR2 FYEKMQ (reference sequence). The CDR3 contains 17 residues. After removal of 5 bases from V and 0 bases from J, the junction contained 7 bases not matched to a gene. The CDR3 loop reads CASSHGRTSGSTDTQYF. As DNA, the CDR3 is TGTGCCAGCAGCCACGGCCGGACTAGCGGGAGCACAGATACGCAGTATTTT.